The TCR beta chain under discussion was sequenced for a study of blood T cell repertoires in COVID-19. Study summary: There were acute and convalescent COVID-19 samples, and they came from the United States, Italy and Spain. PBMCs, B-cell-depleted T cells, or T cells were the source of the cDNA or gDNA that made up the material.

Germline-derived CDR1 and CDR2 are SGHDT and YYEEEE. The CDR3 runs to 14 residues. Germline trimming cut 3 bases from V and 10 bases from J; bases unmatched to any gene: 5. Original methodology: Estimation of nucleated cell counts relied on the amplification of reference gene primers. TCRdb's copy holds only in-frame clones and misses some; the assay was immunoSEQ multiplex PCR. That table supplies the V and J calls and clone size; D and trimming were determined from the DNA. This table holds roughly 500,000 clones, 80% to 90% found once. Specimen: peripheral blood. This TCR derives from a human donor in a cohort sampled during active COVID-19. The chain joins TRBV5-6 to TRBJ2-1, with 12 positions matching TRBD2. CDR3 DNA: TGTGCCAGCAGCTCCGGACTAGCGGGAAGGGAGCAGTTCTTC. It translates to CASSSGLAGREQFF.